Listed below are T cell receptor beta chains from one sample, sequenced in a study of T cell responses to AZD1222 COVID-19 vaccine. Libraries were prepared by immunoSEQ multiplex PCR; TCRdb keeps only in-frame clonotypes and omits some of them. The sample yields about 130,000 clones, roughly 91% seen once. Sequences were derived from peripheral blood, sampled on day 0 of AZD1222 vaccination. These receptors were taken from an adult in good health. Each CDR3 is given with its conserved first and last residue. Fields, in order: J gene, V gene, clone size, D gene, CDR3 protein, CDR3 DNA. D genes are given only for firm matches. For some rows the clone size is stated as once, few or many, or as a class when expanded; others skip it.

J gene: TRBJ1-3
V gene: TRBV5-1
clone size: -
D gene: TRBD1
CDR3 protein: CASSSGQGAGNTIYF
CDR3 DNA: TGCGCCAGCAGCTCGGGACAGGGGGCTGGAAACACCATATATTTT

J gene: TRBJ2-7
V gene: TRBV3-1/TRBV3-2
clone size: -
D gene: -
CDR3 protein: CASSQEGSSYEQYF
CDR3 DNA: TGTGCCAGCAGCCAAGAGGGCAGCTCCTACGAGCAGTACTTC

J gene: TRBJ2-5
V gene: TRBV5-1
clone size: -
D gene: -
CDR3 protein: CASSLQYREETQYF
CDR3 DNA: TGCGCCAGCAGCCTGCAGTACAGGGAAGAGACCCAGTACTTC

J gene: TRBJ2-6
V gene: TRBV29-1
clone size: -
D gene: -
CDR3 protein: CSVSRAGRANVLTF
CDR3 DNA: TGCAGCGTTAGCAGGGCGGGGAGGGCCAACGTCCTGACTTTC

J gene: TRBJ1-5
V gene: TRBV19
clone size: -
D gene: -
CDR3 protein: CASSIGVYSNQPQHF
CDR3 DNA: TGTGCCAGTAGTATAGGGGTTTATAGCAATCAGCCCCAGCATTTT

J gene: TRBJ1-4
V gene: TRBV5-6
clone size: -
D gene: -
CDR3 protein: CASSLLTEQTTNEKLFF
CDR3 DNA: TGTGCCAGCAGCTTGCTGACAGAACAGACAACTAATGAAAAACTGTTTTTT

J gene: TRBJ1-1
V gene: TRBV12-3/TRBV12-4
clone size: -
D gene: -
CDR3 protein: CASSLGLNTEAFF
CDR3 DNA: TGTGCCAGCAGTTTAGGTCTGAACACTGAAGCTTTCTTT

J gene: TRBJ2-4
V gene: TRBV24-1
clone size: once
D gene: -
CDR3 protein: CATSDRGPVGDIQYF
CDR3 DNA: TGTGCCACCAGTGACCGAGGACCCGTGGGCGACATTCAGTACTTC

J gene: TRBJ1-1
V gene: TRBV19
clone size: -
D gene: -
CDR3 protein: CASSIAGDGFRAFF
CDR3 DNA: TGTGCCAGTAGTATAGCGGGGGATGGTTTTCGAGCTTTCTTT

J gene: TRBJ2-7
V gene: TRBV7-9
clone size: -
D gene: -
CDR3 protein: CASSLPGSLYEQYF
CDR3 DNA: TGTGCCAGCAGCTTACCCGGGAGTCTATACGAGCAGTACTTC

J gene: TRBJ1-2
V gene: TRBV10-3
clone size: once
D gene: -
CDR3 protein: CAISEMAYDGYTF
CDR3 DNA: TGTGCCATCAGTGAAATGGCCTACGATGGCTACACCTTC

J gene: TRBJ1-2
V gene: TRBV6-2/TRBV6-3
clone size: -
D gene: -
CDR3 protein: CASSYEVYGYTF
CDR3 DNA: TGTGCCAGCAGTTACGAGGTTTATGGCTACACCTTC

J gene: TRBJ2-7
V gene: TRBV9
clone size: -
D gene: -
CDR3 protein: CASSVGWGPYEQYF
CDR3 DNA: TGTGCCAGCAGCGTAGGGTGGGGCCCCTACGAGCAGTACTTC

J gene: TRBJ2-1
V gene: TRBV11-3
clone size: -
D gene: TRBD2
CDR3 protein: CASRASGMNEQFF
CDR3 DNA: TGTGCCAGCAGGGCTAGCGGGATGAATGAGCAGTTCTTC

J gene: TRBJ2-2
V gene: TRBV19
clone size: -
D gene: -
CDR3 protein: CASSIDLEGDTGELFF
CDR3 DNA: TGTGCCAGTAGTATAGATTTGGAGGGCGACACCGGGGAGCTGTTTTTT

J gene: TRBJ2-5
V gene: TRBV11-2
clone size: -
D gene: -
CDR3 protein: CASSLGGAPETQYF
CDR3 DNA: TGTGCCAGCAGCTTGGGGGGGGCCCCAGAGACCCAGTACTTC

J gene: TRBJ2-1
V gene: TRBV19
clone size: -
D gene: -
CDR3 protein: CASSQQGNAANEQFF
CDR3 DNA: TGTGCCAGTAGTCAGCAGGGAAATGCGGCCAATGAGCAGTTCTTC

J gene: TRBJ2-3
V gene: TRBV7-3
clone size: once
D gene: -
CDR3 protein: CASSPPGTDTQYF
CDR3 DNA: TGTGCCAGCAGCCCCCCCGGGACAGATACGCAGTATTTT

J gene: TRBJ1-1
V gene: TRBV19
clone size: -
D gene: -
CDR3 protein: CASSNTIRGAGRNTEAFF
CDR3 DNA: TGTGCCAGTAGCAATACGATTCGGGGAGCGGGCCGGAACACTGAAGCTTTCTTT

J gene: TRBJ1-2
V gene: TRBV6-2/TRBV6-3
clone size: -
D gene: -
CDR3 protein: CASSPVGSNYGYTF
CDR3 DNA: TGTGCCAGCAGCCCGGTAGGTTCTAACTATGGCTACACCTTC

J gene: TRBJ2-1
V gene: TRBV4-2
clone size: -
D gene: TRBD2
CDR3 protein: CASSQEISGRLNEQFF
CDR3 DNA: TGTGCCAGCAGCCAAGAGATCAGCGGGAGGCTTAATGAGCAGTTCTTC

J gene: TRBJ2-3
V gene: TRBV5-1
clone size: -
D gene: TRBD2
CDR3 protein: CASSFGTSGTDTQYF
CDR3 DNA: TGCGCCAGCAGCTTCGGGACTAGCGGCACAGATACGCAGTATTTT

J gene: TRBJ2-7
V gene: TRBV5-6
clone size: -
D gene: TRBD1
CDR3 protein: CASSLFQGATSYEQYF
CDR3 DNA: TGTGCCAGCAGCTTGTTCCAGGGGGCCACATCCTACGAGCAGTACTTC

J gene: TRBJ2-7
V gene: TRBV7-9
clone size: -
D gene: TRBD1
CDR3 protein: CASSFRGQGEQYF
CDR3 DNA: TGTGCCAGCAGCTTCAGGGGGCAAGGCGAGCAGTACTTC

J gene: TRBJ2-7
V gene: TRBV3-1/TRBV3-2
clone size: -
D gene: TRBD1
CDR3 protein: CASRKTGGEQYF
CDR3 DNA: TGTGCCAGCAGGAAGACAGGGGGCGAGCAGTACTTC

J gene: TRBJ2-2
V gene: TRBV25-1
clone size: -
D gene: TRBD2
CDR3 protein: CASWGGLAGITGELFF
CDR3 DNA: TGTGCCTCCTGGGGGGGACTAGCGGGAATCACTGGGGAGCTGTTTTTT

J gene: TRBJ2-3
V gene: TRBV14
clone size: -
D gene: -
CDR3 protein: CASSQDIVADTQYF
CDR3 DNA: TGTGCCAGCAGCCAAGATATAGTTGCAGATACGCAGTATTTT

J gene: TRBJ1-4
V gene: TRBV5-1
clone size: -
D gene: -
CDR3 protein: CASSRDVQINEKLFF
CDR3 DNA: TGCGCCAGCAGCAGGGACGTCCAAATAAATGAAAAACTGTTTTTT

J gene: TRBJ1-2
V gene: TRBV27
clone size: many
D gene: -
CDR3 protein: CASSREARARPYGYTF
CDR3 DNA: TGTGCCAGCAGTCGCGAGGCACGGGCACGCCCCTATGGCTACACCTTC

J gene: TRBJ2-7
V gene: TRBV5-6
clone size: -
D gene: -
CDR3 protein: CASSFGHSGSLVDEQYF
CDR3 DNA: TGTGCCAGCAGCTTCGGACACTCGGGTTCTCTGGTCGACGAGCAGTACTTC

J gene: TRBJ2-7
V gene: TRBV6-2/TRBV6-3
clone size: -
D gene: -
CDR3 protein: CASSYEPSYEQYF
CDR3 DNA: TGTGCCAGCAGTTACGAGCCTTCCTACGAGCAGTACTTC

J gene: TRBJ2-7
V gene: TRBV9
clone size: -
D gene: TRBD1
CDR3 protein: CASNPSGQGPDEQYF
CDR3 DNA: TGTGCCAGCAACCCCTCGGGACAGGGACCCGACGAGCAGTACTTC

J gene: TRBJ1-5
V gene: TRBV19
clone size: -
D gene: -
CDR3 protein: CARLTNRDVSVKYSNQPQHF
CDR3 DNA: TGTGCCAGGCTGACAAACCGGGACGTAAGCGTCAAGTATAGCAATCAGCCCCAGCATTTT

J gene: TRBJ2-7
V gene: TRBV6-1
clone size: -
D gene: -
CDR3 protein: CAIRRDGGSYEQYF
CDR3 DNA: TGTGCCATCCGCCGGGACGGTGGCTCCTACGAGCAGTACTTC

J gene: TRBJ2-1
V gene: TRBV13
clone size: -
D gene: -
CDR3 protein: CASSGTLGTSYNEQFF
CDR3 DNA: TGTGCCAGCAGCGGAACTCTCGGGACAAGCTACAATGAGCAGTTCTTC

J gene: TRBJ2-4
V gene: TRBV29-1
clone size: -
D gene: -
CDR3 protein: CSVEDRGVKNIQYF
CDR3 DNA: TGCAGCGTTGAAGACAGGGGGGTCAAAAACATTCAGTACTTC

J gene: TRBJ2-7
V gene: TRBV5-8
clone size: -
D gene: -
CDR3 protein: CASSLLGIVYEQYF
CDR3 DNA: TGTGCCAGCAGCTTGCTAGGGATCGTCTACGAGCAGTACTTC

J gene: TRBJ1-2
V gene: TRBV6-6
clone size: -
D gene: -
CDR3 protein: CASSYGGNYGYTF
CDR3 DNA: TGTGCCAGCAGTTACGGAGGGAACTATGGCTACACCTTC

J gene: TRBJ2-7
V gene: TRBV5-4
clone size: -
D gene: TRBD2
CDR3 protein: CASSPGLAGGGEQYF
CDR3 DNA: TGTGCCAGCAGTCCGGGACTAGCGGGAGGTGGAGAGCAGTACTTC

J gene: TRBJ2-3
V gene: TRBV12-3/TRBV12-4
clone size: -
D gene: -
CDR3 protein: CASTPGSTDTQYF
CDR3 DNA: TGTGCCAGCACCCCTGGCAGCACAGATACGCAGTATTTT

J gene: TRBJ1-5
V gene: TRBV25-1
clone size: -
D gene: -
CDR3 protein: CASSPSSRGNQPQHF
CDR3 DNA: TGTGCCAGCAGTCCCTCGAGCAGGGGAAATCAGCCCCAGCATTTT

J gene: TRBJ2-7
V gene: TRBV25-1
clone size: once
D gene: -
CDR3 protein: CASSGDWAYEQYF
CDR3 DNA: TGTGCCAGCAGTGGTGACTGGGCCTACGAGCAGTACTTC